Below, one TCR beta chain is given with its context. Since a much larger clone is just one base distant, this may be a read error. The authors built TCR beta libraries using iRepertoire HTBI primers and Arm-PCR of CDR3 regions. TCRdb ran MiXCR on the multiplex PCR reads and lists one entry per CDR3 protein. The sample yields hundreds of thousands of distinct CDR3 sequences, around 15% seen once. The germline V gene has CDR1 MNHEY and CDR2 SMNVEV (reference sequence). The CDR3 sequence is 14 residues long. This sample is drawn from a study of regulatory T cells in long-lasting Graves disease. The time point was: newly diagnosed GD, antithyroid drugs for less than 3 months. Following extraction of RNA from PBMCs, that RNA was used to make the TCR library. The sample was also reused in another study, on T cells in Graves' hyperthyroidism and ophthalmopathy.

Sequencing was performed on peripheral blood mononuclear cells (PBMCs), taken at new diagnosis, from a patient treated with antithyroid drugs. This TCR derives from a woman between 25 and 40 years old with Graves disease. The V and J genes are TRBV27 and TRBJ2-7; 8 bases are a match to TRBD1. The CDR3 coding sequence is TGTGCCAGCAGTCCCCTCGGACAGGGCTACGAGCAGTGCTTC. It codes for CASSPLGQGYEQCF.